This is a list of T cell receptor beta chains from one sample in a study of T cells after yellow fever vaccination. From the 5' RACE reads, TCRdb called clonotypes with MiXCR, one entry per CDR3 protein. The table records 500,000 to 650,000 distinct CDR3 sequences, around a sixth of them present only once. The source was PBMCs, collected around 5 days after the first yellow fever vaccination. The receptors stem from a man between 18 and 29 years old who received the YFV17D yellow fever vaccine. Both conserved end residues are part of each CDR3. D genes are given only for firm matches. A row's size may be missing; if present it is once, few, many or a size class.

V	size	D	length	J	DNA	CDR3
TRBV20-1	-	TRBD1	14	TRBJ1-4	TGCAGTGCTATGAGGACAGGACCGTTCGAGAAACTGTTTTTT	CSAMRTGPFEKLFF
TRBV20-1	-	-	15	TRBJ1-6	TGCAGTGCTAGAGATCTAGAGGCTGGTAATTCACCCCTCCACTTT	CSARDLEAGNSPLHF
TRBV29-1	-	-	14	TRBJ2-3	TGCAGCGTTGATAGTGCGGTAGTCACAGATACGCAGTATTTT	CSVDSAVVTDTQYF
TRBV19	-	TRBD1	18	TRBJ1-2	TGTGCCAGTAGCAGAAGGCCCGTGGGACAGGGGAAGAACTATGGCTACACCTTC	CASSRRPVGQGKNYGYTF
TRBV19	few	-	13	TRBJ1-5	TGTGCCAGTAGTGCCGGACCACAGCAGCCCCAGCATTTT	CASSAGPQQPQHF
TRBV6-5	-	-	16	TRBJ1-1	TGTGCCAGCAGTTACGGGGCGGGATGGGGGAACACTGAAGCTTTCTTT	CASSYGAGWGNTEAFF
TRBV30	few	-	20	TRBJ1-5	TGTGCCTGGAGTGTAGGAGTTAACGCCGGGAGGGACGGGGTCAATCAGCCCCAGCATTTT	CAWSVGVNAGRDGVNQPQHF
TRBV2	few	-	14	TRBJ1-6	TGTGCCAGCAGTGAAAGACCAGAAGGTTCACCCCTCCACTTT	CASSERPEGSPLHF
TRBV7-9	once	-	14	TRBJ2-1	TGTGCCAGCAGCAGCATAGGGGAGGACAATGAGCAGTTCTTC	CASSSIGEDNEQFF
TRBV5-1	few	TRBD1	15	TRBJ2-4	TGCGCCAGCAGCCCAGGGACAGGGGTGAGAAACATTCAGTACTTC	CASSPGTGVRNIQYF
TRBV11-2	few	TRBD2	14	TRBJ2-3	TGTGCCAGCAGCCCGCGGGGGGCCTGGGGTACGCAGTATTTT	CASSPRGAWGTQYF
TRBV25-1	-	-	14	TRBJ2-1	TGTGCCAGCAGTGAATATGACCCTGCGCCTGAGCAGTTCTTC	CASSEYDPAPEQFF
TRBV11-2	-	TRBD1	16	TRBJ2-7	TGTGCCAGCAGCTTAAGGACAGGGCTTTCTTCCTACGAGCAGTACTTC	CASSLRTGLSSYEQYF
TRBV24-1	few	-	18	TRBJ2-2	TGTGCCACCGTGCTCCACCCTGGGGACACCCATAAGGGCGGGGAGCTGTTTTTT	CATVLHPGDTHKGGELFF
TRBV5-1	-	-	14	TRBJ2-1	TGCGCCAGCAGCGATACTCCCGGGGAGAATGAGCAGTTCTTC	CASSDTPGENEQFF
TRBV4-1	-	-	14	TRBJ1-5	TGCGCCAGCAGCCGCCCGGGTAGCAATCAGCCCCAGCATTTT	CASSRPGSNQPQHF
TRBV19	-	TRBD1	13	TRBJ2-1	TGTGCCACCCGACAGGGCTCCTACAATGAGCAGTTCTTC	CATRQGSYNEQFF
TRBV29-1	-	-	13	TRBJ2-3	TGCAGCGTAAGGACCGTTCACACAGATACGCAGTATTTT	CSVRTVHTDTQYF
TRBV28	few	-	13	TRBJ2-3	TGTGCCAGCATGTATCTGCGGTCAGATACGCAGTATTTT	CASMYLRSDTQYF
TRBV15	-	TRBD2	14	TRBJ2-1	TGTGCCACCACTACTAGCGGGGGACGCAATGAGCAGTTCTTC	CATTTSGGRNEQFF
TRBV7-2	-	-	15	TRBJ2-2	TGTGCCAGCAGCTTAAGCCGGGTAAACACCGGGGAGCTGTTTTTT	CASSLSRVNTGELFF
TRBV5-6	-	-	12	TRBJ1-5	TGTGCCAGCAGCTTCAGGGAGCAGCCCCAGCATTTT	CASSFREQPQHF
TRBV4-3	few	-	15	TRBJ2-7	TGCGCCAGCAGCCAAGATGGGGCGGGGACCTACGAGCAGTACTTC	CASSQDGAGTYEQYF
TRBV7-3	few	-	14	TRBJ2-5	TGTGCCAGCAGCTTAAGGGCGGACCAAGAGACCCAGTACTTC	CASSLRADQETQYF
TRBV5-1	-	-	14	TRBJ2-3	TGCGCCAGCAGCTTGGATCCTATCACAGATACGCAGTATTTT	CASSLDPITDTQYF
TRBV7-8	-	-	14	TRBJ1-5	TGTGCCAGCTCTGGGCGGGCAGCGGGTCAGCCCCAGCATTTT	CASSGRAAGQPQHF
TRBV20-1	-	-	15	TRBJ2-5	TGCAGTGCTAGAGATCAACGGGGGGCACAAGAGACCGAGTACTTC	CSARDQRGAQETEYF
TRBV6-2/TRBV6-3	-	-	15	TRBJ1-2	TGTGCCAGCAGTTCATTAAGGACACAGGACTATGGCTACACCTTC	CASSSLRTQDYGYTF
TRBV7-9	many	TRBD1	14	TRBJ1-1	TGTGCCAGCAGCTTGGGGACAGGGAACACTGAAGCTTTCTTT	CASSLGTGNTEAFF
TRBV12-3/TRBV12-4	few	-	14	TRBJ1-1	TGTGCCAGCAGGACATCAGGGGAAGGCCCTGAAGCTTTCTTT	CASRTSGEGPEAFF
TRBV10-1	-	TRBD2	15	TRBJ2-3	TGCGCCAGCAGTCCTGCGGGGGGTAGCACAGATACGCAGTATTTT	CASSPAGGSTDTQYF
TRBV12-3/TRBV12-4	few	-	16	TRBJ1-2	TGTGCCAGCAGCCGGGGGGGGAGTCCGGAAAACTATGGCTACACCTTC	CASSRGGSPENYGYTF
TRBV5-1	-	-	14	TRBJ2-1	TGCGCCAGCTCCTCCTGGGGGCCCTACAATGAGCAGTTCTTC	CASSSWGPYNEQFF
TRBV10-3	-	-	14	TRBJ2-3	TGTGCCACCCGTTCCCCAGGGATACAGGATACGCAGTATTTT	CATRSPGIQDTQYF
TRBV5-6	-	-	14	TRBJ1-2	TGTGCCAGCAGCTTTCCCCAGGGGTTTAGAGGCTACACCTTC	CASSFPQGFRGYTF
TRBV6-5	-	-	13	TRBJ1-2	TGTGCCAGCAGTTACTCGACAGTAACCGGCTACACCTTC	CASSYSTVTGYTF
TRBV27	-	TRBD1	17	TRBJ1-1	TGTGCCAGCAGTTCTATCCTGACAGGGCCTATGAACACTGAAGCTTTCTTT	CASSSILTGPMNTEAFF
TRBV5-4	few	-	17	TRBJ2-1	TGTGCCAGCAGCACACGGGGGGCCCTGAGCTCCTACAATGAGCAGTTCTTC	CASSTRGALSSYNEQFF
TRBV12-3/TRBV12-4	few	TRBD1	19	TRBJ2-1	TGTGCCAGCAGTCGGACCGGGACAGGGATTGGAGTCGAAAACCATGAGCAGTTCTTC	CASSRTGTGIGVENHEQFF
TRBV25-1	few	TRBD1	15	TRBJ1-6	TGTGCCAGCAGTGACCGACAGGGGACAAATTCACCCCTCCACTTT	CASSDRQGTNSPLHF
TRBV6-1	-	-	13	TRBJ1-3	TGTGCCAGCAGTCGGTCAGGGGAAAACACCATATATTTT	CASSRSGENTIYF
TRBV10-3	few	TRBD2	13	TRBJ2-5	TGTGCCATCAGTGGGCGGGGGGAAGAGACCCAGTACTTC	CAISGRGEETQYF
TRBV7-3	many	TRBD1	15	TRBJ2-2	TGTGCCAGCAGCTTAAGACAGGGGGGTACCGGGGAGCTGTTTTTT	CASSLRQGGTGELFF
TRBV10-1	-	TRBD1	13	TRBJ1-2	TGCGCCAGCAGCCGGGACAGGTTCGCTGGCTACACCTTC	CASSRDRFAGYTF
TRBV7-9	-	TRBD2	17	TRBJ2-6	TGTGCCAGCAGACGGGACTACCATGCCTACGGGGCCAACGTCCTGACTTTC	CASRRDYHAYGANVLTF
TRBV7-9	-	-	14	TRBJ2-5	TGTGCCAGCAGCTTGACGCTACTAGAGGAGACCCAGTACTTC	CASSLTLLEETQYF
TRBV6-1	many	-	14	TRBJ2-5	TGTGCCAGCAGTCCAACCGATTTATTAGAGACCCAGTACTTC	CASSPTDLLETQYF
TRBV7-9	few	-	10	TRBJ2-6	TGTGCCAGCAGCTTGGTCGTCCTGACTTTC	CASSLVVLTF
TRBV7-6	-	-	14	TRBJ2-4	TGTGCCAGCAGCCCCAACCAGGGAGCAAACATTCAGTACTTC	CASSPNQGANIQYF
TRBV3-1	-	-	14	TRBJ1-1	TGTGCCAGCAGCCAAGGGAGGAGGGTCACTGAAGCTATCTTT	CASSQGRRVTEAIF
TRBV5-1	few	TRBD1	16	TRBJ2-3	TGCGCCAGCAGCCCCGGACAGGGGGCAGGCCGGGATACGCAGTATTTT	CASSPGQGAGRDTQYF
TRBV9	-	-	15	TRBJ2-5	TGTGCCAGCAGTCTCACACCCGGGACGCAAGAGACCCAGTACTTC	CASSLTPGTQETQYF